The present T cell receptor beta chain was sequenced within a study of early T cells in non-severe SARS-CoV-2 infection. The wider study: Alpha and beta chains were unpaired, from unsorted whole-blood bulk RNA.

This clonotype rates as medium-sized. Its antigen is unknown. Study-wide points: Clonotype matching in VDJdb favored anti-spike CD8 responses and did not capture private and CD4 specificities.

V lost 6 bases, J lost 6 bases, and 6 bases stayed unmatched. Germline V gene sequence: CDR1 MNHNS, CDR2 SASEGT. CDR3 length: 13 amino acids. Separate cDNA molecules each had unique molecular identifiers attached to them. TCRdb re-analysed the 5' RACE reads in MiXCR, keeping a single row per CDR3 protein. The profile covers over 9,000 distinct CDR3 sequences, with 4.8% appearing a single time and about a tenth taken by the ten largest. What was sequenced was whole blood. The receptor's source is an adult who was a healthcare worker with PCR-confirmed SARS-CoV-2 infection or an uninfected control (not recorded which). This rearrangement joins TRBV6-1 to TRBJ1-1, with 8 bases lining up with TRBD1. CDR3 residues: CASRDHRGAEAFF. In nucleotides, the CDR3 is TGTGCCAGCAGGGACCACAGGGGGGCTGAAGCTTTCTTT.